The next 21 T cell receptor beta chains were all read from a single sample in a study of T cell responses to AZD1222 COVID-19 vaccine. Clones were read by immunoSEQ multiplex PCR, and TCRdb kept only the in-frame ones, dropping some. In the table there are roughly 150,000 clones, around nine tenths of which are singletons. The sequencing here drew on peripheral blood, taken on day 0 of AZD1222 vaccination. These receptors were collected from an adult in good health.

V usage is TRBV7-2 and J usage is TRBJ2-7; TRBD1 might be the D (5 bases). Trimming stripped 5 bases from V and 4 bases from J, with 12 bases between. Looked up from germline, CDR1 is SGHTA and CDR2 is FQGNSA. This CDR3 is 13 amino acids long. This CDR3 reads CASSPRGGYEQYF. Written as DNA, the CDR3 is TGTGCCAGCAGCCCAAGGGGCGGTTACGAGCAGTACTTC.

The V call is TRBV7-2, the J call TRBJ1-1; D is possibly TRBD1 (5 bases). V lost 0 bases and J lost 7, with 18 bases in between. Germline V gives CDR1 SGHTA, CDR2 FQGNSA. The CDR3 covers 16 residues. CDR3 in DNA: TGTGCCAGCAGCTTAGCTGGGGGTGGGGCGCGCTATGAAGCTTTCTTT. Its protein product is CASSLAGGGARYEAFF.

J is TRBJ1-2 and V is TRBV28, with D perhaps matching TRBD1 (5 bases). Germline assignment: CDR1 MDHEN and CDR2 SYDVKM. The CDR3 runs to 18 residues. Between the trimmed V and J ends, which lost 5 bases and 2 bases, there was a span of 24 bases. CDR3 sequence: CASSRNLAGEGLNYGYTF. CDR3 bases: TGTGCCAGCAGTCGGAACCTCGCGGGGGAAGGCCTCAACTATGGCTACACCTTC.

The V call is TRBV27, the J call TRBJ1-2, with D tentatively TRBD1 (6 bases). The CDR3 is 15 residues long. The germline V and J ends were trimmed by 4 bases and 5 bases, with 17 bases remaining between them. The germline V gene encodes CDR1 MNHEY and CDR2 SMNVEV (reference sequence). The CDR3 reads CASSSGGRALYGYTF. The CDR3 DNA is TGTGCCAGCAGTTCCGGGGGCAGGGCACTATATGGCTACACCTTC.

The gene calls are TRBV28 and TRBJ2-5, with 10 bases lining up with TRBD1. The ends lost 6 bases at V and 4 bases at J; junction bases unmatched: 11. The CDR3 consists of 16 residues. Germline V gene sequence: CDR1 MDHEN, CDR2 SYDVKM. The CDR3 bases are TGTGCCAGCAGCCCGAGACAGGGGGCGAGATCAGAGACCCAGTACTTC. Translating gives CASSPRQGARSETQYF. The full variable domain, completed using reference TRBV28 and TRBJ2-5, is DVKVTQSSRYLVKRTGEKVFLECVQDMDHENMFWYRQDPGLGLRLIYFSYDVKMKEKGDIPEGYSVSREKKERFSLILESASTNQTSMYLCASSPRQGARSETQYFGPGTRLLVL.

CDR3 bases: TGTGCCATCAGTGAAGGGGCGTCCTACGAGCAGTACTTC. This gives the protein CAISEGASYEQYF. This sequence joins TRBV10-3 and TRBJ2-7, with D perhaps matching TRBD1 (5 bases). The CDR3 is 13 residues long. Germline V gives CDR1 ENHRY, CDR2 SYGVKD. V was cut by 3 bases and J by 1 base, with 7 bases left in between.

This rearrangement joins TRBV7-9 to TRBJ1-2, with 9 bases that match TRBD1. Germline assignment: CDR1 SEHNR and CDR2 FQNEAQ (reference sequence). The CDR3 runs to 14 residues. The trim removed 5 bases at V and 4 bases at J, leaving 5 bases unmatched. CDR3: CASSLGQGTYGYTF. The DNA for the CDR3 is TGTGCCAGCAGCCTTGGACAGGGGACCTATGGCTACACCTTC.

This chain links TRBV28 with TRBJ2-7; 10 nucleotides align to TRBD1. Germline values: CDR1 MDHEN, CDR2 SYDVKM. Germline trimming cut 6 bases from V and 6 bases from J; bases unmatched to any gene: 11. This CDR3 spans 15 amino acids. The CDR3 DNA reads as TGTGCCAGCAGCGGGACCGGGACAGGGGTGGGCGAGCAGTACTTC. Translation gives CASSGTGTGVGEQYF.

The chain is built from TRBV7-3 and TRBJ2-1; no firm D call. The CDR3 is 12 residues long. Between the trimmed V and J ends, which lost 5 bases and 8 bases, there was a span of 10 bases. Germline loops: CDR1 SGHTA, CDR2 FQGTGA. CDR3 sequence reads: CASSRPGYEQFF. CDR3 in DNA: TGTGCCAGCAGCCGTCCGGGCTATGAGCAGTTCTTC.

The chain has TRBV14 and TRBJ2-2, with TRBD2 as a possible D gene (5 bases). Trimming took 3 bases from V and 7 from J, leaving 15 bases between them. Germline CDR1 is SGHDN and CDR2 is FVKESK. The CDR3 sequence is 15 residues long. Here the CDR3 reads CASSHPGGEGGELFF. CDR3 nucleotide sequence: TGTGCCAGCAGCCATCCCGGAGGAGAGGGCGGGGAGCTGTTTTTT.

This chain links TRBV28 with TRBJ2-2, with 13 bases lining up with TRBD2. This CDR3 is built from 16 residues. The J segment lost 8 bases and the V segment lost 5 bases, leaving 8 bases of the junction unmatched. The germline gives CDR1 MDHEN, CDR2 SYDVKM. In DNA form, the CDR3 reads TGTGCCAGCAGTCTGCCTGGACTAGCGGGAGAGGGGGAGCTGTTTTTT. It specifies CASSLPGLAGEGELFF.

V usage is TRBV5-4 and J usage is TRBJ1-6, with TRBD1 matching 7 bases. CDR1 is SGHNT and CDR2 is YYREEE in the germline V gene (reference sequence). CDR3 length: 14 residues. With 2 bases clipped from V and 9 bases from J, the junction kept 5 bases outside the gene matches. This CDR3 reads CASSLTGEPSPLHF. The DNA for the CDR3 is TGTGCCAGCAGCTTAACAGGGGAACCTTCACCCCTCCACTTT.

The gene calls are TRBV5-1 and TRBJ2-1, with 10 bases lining up with TRBD2. Germline trimming cut 2 bases from V and 5 bases from J; bases unmatched to any gene: 7. CDR1 is SGHRS and CDR2 is YFSETQ in the germline V gene. The CDR3 contains 16 residues. The CDR3 loop reads CASSLRGLAGDNEQFF. CDR3 DNA sequence: TGCGCCAGCAGCTTACGAGGCCTAGCGGGAGACAATGAGCAGTTCTTC.

This clone was observed once. The chain has TRBV28 and TRBJ2-7; possible D gene TRBD1, 6 bases. The germline V gene has CDR1 MDHEN and CDR2 SYDVKM. Deletions cut 3 bases from V and 3 bases from J, with 12 bases between. The CDR3 has 14 residues. CDR3 DNA sequence: TGTGCCAGCAGTTTCACAAACAGGGACTACGAGCAGTACTTC. Amino acids: CASSFTNRDYEQYF.

The chain carries TRBV28 and TRBJ2-1; D is ambiguous. Germline V gives CDR1 MDHEN, CDR2 SYDVKM. V gave up 4 bases and J gave up 4 bases, with 17 bases separating them. This CDR3 is 16 amino acids long. CDR3 nucleotides: TGTGCCAGCAGTTCCGTTACGGTCGGCGTATACAATGAGCAGTTCTTC. It codes for CASSSVTVGVYNEQFF. The full variable domain, completed using reference TRBV28 and TRBJ2-1, is DVKVTQSSRYLVKRTGEKVFLECVQDMDHENMFWYRQDPGLGLRLIYFSYDVKMKEKGDIPEGYSVSREKKERFSLILESASTNQTSMYLCASSSVTVGVYNEQFFGPGTRLTVL.

The CDR3 coding sequence is TGTGCCAGCAGTTTATTTGATGGTTCTAGCAATCAGCCCCAGCATTTT. It codes for CASSLFDGSSNQPQHF. The J gene is TRBJ1-5, the V gene TRBV28; D is uncertain. Trimming removed 1 base from V and 0 bases from J, with 10 bases in between. The V gene's germline CDR1 is MDHEN and CDR2 SYDVKM. The CDR3 has 16 amino acids.

The chain has TRBV4-1 and TRBJ2-3, with TRBD2 matching over 10 bases. Trimming removed 0 bases from V and 2 bases from J; junction bases left unmatched: 11. CDR3 length: 19 amino acids. Germline CDR1 MGHRA, CDR2 YSYEKL. CDR3 bases: TGCGCCAGCAGCCAAGATGGGGCCCTAGCGGGAGCTCACACAGATACGCAGTATTTT. Its translation is CASSQDGALAGAHTDTQYF.

Concerning this clone itself: The same CDR3 is also encoded by other DNA sequences in this sample. CDR3 sequence: CASSLSGSYNEQFF. The CDR3 coding sequence is TGTGCCAGCAGTTTGAGCGGATCCTACAATGAGCAGTTCTTC. The chain recombines TRBV28 with TRBJ2-1; TRBD2 is a possible D gene (5 bases). The V and J ends lost 3 bases and 1 base respectively, with 7 bases between them. There are 14 residues in the CDR3. Germline CDR1 MDHEN, CDR2 SYDVKM.

This clone came up once. This CDR3 is CASSSTPSDTQYF. The CDR3 coding sequence is TGTGCCAGCAGCTCTACTCCTAGTGATACGCAGTATTTT. J is TRBJ2-3 and V is TRBV6-2 or TRBV6-3, with unresolved D. V shed 6 bases and J shed 6 bases, with 13 bases lying between them. Germline CDR1 reads MNHEY; CDR2 reads SVGEGT. This CDR3 region has 13 residues.

The chain combines TRBV6-2 or TRBV6-3 with TRBJ2-7; D may match TRBD1 or TRBD2 (5 bases each). Germline V lookup: CDR1 MNHEY, CDR2 SVGEGT. The ends were cut back, 6 bases at V and 6 bases at J, with 15 bases in the middle. The length of the CDR3 is 13 residues. CDR3 sequence: CASSPGTLVEQYF. CDR3 coding DNA: TGTGCCAGCAGCCCCGGGACGCTGGTCGAGCAGTACTTC.

The chain joins TRBV7-2 to TRBJ2-1, with TRBD1 as a possible D gene (5 bases). Germline CDR1 is SGHTA and CDR2 is FQGNSA. The V and J ends lost 4 bases and 12 bases respectively, with 13 bases between them. The CDR3 extends over 12 amino acids. The CDR3, as DNA: TGTGCCAGCAGCTCCCCCAGGGCGTCGCAGTTCTTC. Translation: CASSSPRASQFF.